Described below is a single T cell receptor beta chain sequence and its context. Its binding antigen is unknown. Per-nucleotide qualities are absent, and no much larger clonotype sits a single base away. The data are from a study of long-term antiretroviral therapy in people with HIV (dated by TCRdb to 2022 to 2024). General notes on the study: The earliest samples were collected about a decade before the 2015 WHO recommendation for immediate ART, when ART was typically delayed until CD4 counts fell. Whether ART initiation and durable HIV suppression were associated with changes in peripheral blood TRB repertoire composition and diversity was tested in a retrospective serial study. A total of about 200 cryopreserved PBMC samples were contributed to the cohort by 30 adults with confirmed HIV infection, with samples collected serially over a mean of roughly six years (range 1-12). About 35% of the 30 participants with HIV were female. Test extractions of a monoclonal T-cell line alongside approximately 34 polyclonal samples showed no cross-contamination during QIAcube processing. Findings and caveats that apply to the study as a whole: Starting ART was linked to a significant rise in TRB diversity, yet even with long-term ART the diversity remained significantly lower than in transplant donor controls. The samples were dated from about 2003 to 2018, and the ART regimens that were used may be less effective than current ART regimens. Unsorted PBMC were profiled instead of sorted CD4+ and CD8+ T cells because pre-ART samples had limited cell numbers. The repertoire was dominated across all time points by expanded TRB clones identified before ART initiation, although this dominance was seen to fluctuate and to decrease in many PLHIV after ART. Since PBMC availability was limited, sequencing covered only the TCR beta chain, with no alpha chain pairing. Inferences about post-ART repertoire changes are limited because no data were available on ART adherence, viral resistance or therapy changes. Narrower CDR3 length ranges were observed in HIV repertoires than in controls, and an antigen-experienced repertoire with only a slight naive shift after ART was suggested by the network structure.

V is pruned by 0 bases and J by 2 bases, leaving 5 bases of the junction without a gene match. The cysteine opens and the phenylalanine closes a CDR3 of 17 amino acids. Solely the CDR3 DNA is kept, with 51 bases framed from the first base. CDR1 and CDR2, looked up from the germline V gene (reference sequence), are SGHNT and YYREEE. The immunoSEQ hsTCRB v3.0 assay was used at survey level resolution to sequence the TRB variable region. The target sequencing depth for TRB was roughly 35,000-50,000 T-cell genomes per sample. Pooled TRB libraries were sequenced on an Illumina MiSeq with a v3 150-cycle kit. The authors' pipeline ran thus. Analysis of repertoires was carried out in R inside a reproducible Nextflow workflow spanning QC, data transformation and analysis. Custom analyses were implemented in LymphoSeq2, an R package for AIRR-Seq data exploration. A few samples that produced fewer than 5000 total TRB sequences were removed, so about 200 HIV repertoires were analyzed. Among the roughly 190 retained HIV repertoires, 55 to 60 were collected before ART initiation and more than 120 after ART initiation. Repertoires were downsampled to 5000 TRB nucleotide sequences, with summary statistics averaged over 100 downsampling iterations. The analysis kept only TRB sequences whose CDR3 regions were at least seven amino acids long. Diversity was measured with a Shannon entropy-derived clonality score and the Gini coefficient. In the repertoire networks, any two of the top 5000 CDR3 amino acid sequences were connected whenever the two sequences differed by an edit distance of one. For TRB CDR3 amino acid sequences, antigen specificity groups and MHC restriction were predicted with GLIPH2. Known CMV, EBV, HIV or tissue antigen associations were flagged by matching CDR3 amino acid sequences against VDJdb and McPAS-TCR. Pre-ART, post-ART and control groups were compared with Wilcoxon signed-rank tests and Holm-Bonferroni correction. TCRdb holds this immuneACCESS table with in-frame rearrangements only. Some clones are missing; in checked studies, unresolved V genes explain under half, and the rest has no known cause. D and trimming come from the DNA, and the V and J calls and clone size come from that table. The sample includes some 21,000 clones, with about 88% observed a single time. Of the sample, roughly 3.6% falls within the top ten clones.

To be included, a participant needed at least one PBMC sample from before ART initiation plus at least two post-ART samples. Every participant with HIV received treatment in the United States of America. Cryopreserved samples of 1-10 million PBMC were thawed and washed before DNA extraction. At the time of the earliest PBMC sample for each participant with HIV, ages ranged from roughly 20 to 54 years. Each participant contributed PBMC samples from 1-4 timepoints before ART initiation and 2-8 timepoints after ART initiation, with a median of 7 samples. Serial HIV viral load, CD4+ T-cell count, ART history and demographic data were obtained for every participant. Using a Qiagen kit on a QIAcube, genomic DNA was extracted from unsorted PBMC, with samples processed in batches of 12.

Sequences were derived from unsorted PBMCs, sampled 2.3 years after starting antiretroviral therapy. The sequence joins TRBV5-4 to TRBJ2-3, and TRBD2 matches 11 of the central bases. This receptor was identified in a man in his sixties with HIV. The CDR3 region reads CASSLGLAGTYTDTQYF. The DNA sequence reads TGTGCCAGCAGCTTGGGACTAGCGGGGACATACACAGATACGCAGTATTTT.